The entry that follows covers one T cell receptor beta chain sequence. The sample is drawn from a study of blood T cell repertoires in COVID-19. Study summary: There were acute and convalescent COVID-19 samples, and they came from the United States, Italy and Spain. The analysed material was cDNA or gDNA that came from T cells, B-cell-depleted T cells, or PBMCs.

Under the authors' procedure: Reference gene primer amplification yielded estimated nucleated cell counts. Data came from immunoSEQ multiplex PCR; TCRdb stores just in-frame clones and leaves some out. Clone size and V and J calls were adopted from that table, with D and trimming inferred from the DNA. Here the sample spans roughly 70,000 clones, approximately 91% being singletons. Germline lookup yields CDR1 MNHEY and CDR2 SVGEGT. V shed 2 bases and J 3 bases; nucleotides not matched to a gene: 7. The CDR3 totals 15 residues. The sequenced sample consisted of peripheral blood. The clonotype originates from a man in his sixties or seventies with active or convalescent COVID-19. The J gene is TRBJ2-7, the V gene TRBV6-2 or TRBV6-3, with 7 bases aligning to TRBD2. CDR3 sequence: CASSYGGLPLYEQYF. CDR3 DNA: TGTGCCAGCAGTTACGGGGGACTACCGCTCTACGAGCAGTACTTC.